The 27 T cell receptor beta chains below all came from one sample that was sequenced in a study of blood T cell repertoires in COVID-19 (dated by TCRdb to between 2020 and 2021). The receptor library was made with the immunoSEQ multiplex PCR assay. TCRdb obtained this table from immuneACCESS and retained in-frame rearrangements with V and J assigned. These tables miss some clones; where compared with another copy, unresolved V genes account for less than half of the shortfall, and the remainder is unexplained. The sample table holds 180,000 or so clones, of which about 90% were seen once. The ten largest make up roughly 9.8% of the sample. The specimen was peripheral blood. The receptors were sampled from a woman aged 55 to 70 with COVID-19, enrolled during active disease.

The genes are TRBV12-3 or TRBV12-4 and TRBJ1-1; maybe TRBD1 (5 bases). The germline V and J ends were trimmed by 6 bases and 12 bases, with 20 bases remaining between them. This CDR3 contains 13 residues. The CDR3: CASSMGGSIDTFF. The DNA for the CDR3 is TGTGCCAGCAGCATGGGGGGGAGCATTGATACTTTCTTT.

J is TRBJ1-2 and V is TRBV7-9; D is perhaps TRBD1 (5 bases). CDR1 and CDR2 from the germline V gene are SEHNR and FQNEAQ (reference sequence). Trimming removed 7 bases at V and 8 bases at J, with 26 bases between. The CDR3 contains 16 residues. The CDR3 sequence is CASTSPLSRGTGGYTF. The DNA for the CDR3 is TGTGCCAGCACCTCCCCTCTTAGTCGGGGGACGGGGGGCTACACCTTC.

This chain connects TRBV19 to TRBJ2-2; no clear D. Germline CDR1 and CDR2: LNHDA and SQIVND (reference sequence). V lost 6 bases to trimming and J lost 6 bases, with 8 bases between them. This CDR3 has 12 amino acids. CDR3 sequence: CASRMGPGELFF. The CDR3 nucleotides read TGTGCCAGTAGGATGGGCCCCGGGGAGCTGTTTTTT.

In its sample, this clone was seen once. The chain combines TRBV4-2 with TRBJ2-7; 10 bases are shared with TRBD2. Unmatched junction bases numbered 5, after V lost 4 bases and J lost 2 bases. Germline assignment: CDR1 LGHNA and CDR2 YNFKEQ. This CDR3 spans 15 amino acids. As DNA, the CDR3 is TGTGCCAGCAGCCTAGCGGGAGGCAAAACCTACGAGCAGTACTTC. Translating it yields CASSLAGGKTYEQYF.

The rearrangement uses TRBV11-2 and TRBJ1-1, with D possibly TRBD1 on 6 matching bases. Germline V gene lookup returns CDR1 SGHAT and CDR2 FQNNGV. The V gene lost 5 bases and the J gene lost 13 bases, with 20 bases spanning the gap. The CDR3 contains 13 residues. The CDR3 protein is CASSPNTGSGDFF. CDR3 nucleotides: TGTGCCAGCAGCCCGAATACAGGGTCCGGGGATTTCTTT.

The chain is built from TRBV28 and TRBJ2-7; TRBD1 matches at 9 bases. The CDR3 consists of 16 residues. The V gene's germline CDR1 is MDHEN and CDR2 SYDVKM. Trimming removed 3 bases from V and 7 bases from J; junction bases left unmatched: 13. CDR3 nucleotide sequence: TGTGCCAGCAGTTTCCTACGGGACAGGGTTTTAGTAGAGCAGTACTTC. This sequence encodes CASSFLRDRVLVEQYF.

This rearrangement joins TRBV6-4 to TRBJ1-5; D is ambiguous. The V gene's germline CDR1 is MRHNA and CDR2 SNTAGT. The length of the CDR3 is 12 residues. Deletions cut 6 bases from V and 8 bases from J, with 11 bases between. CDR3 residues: CASRTGRKPQHF. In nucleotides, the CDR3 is TGTGCCAGCAGGACGGGGAGGAAGCCCCAGCATTTT.

CDR3 in DNA: TGTGCCAGCAGCTTAGAAGCGGGACAAATATACGAGCAGTACTTC. Translation gives CASSLEAGQIYEQYF. This chain connects TRBV7-2 to TRBJ2-7; a weak D match, TRBD2 (7 bases). From germline, CDR1 is SGHTA and CDR2 FQGNSA. The CDR3 covers 15 residues. Trimming cost V 1 base and J 4 bases, with 14 bases left between them.

As DNA, the CDR3 is TGTGCCAGCAGCCCCTGGGGACAAGGGAGCGTAAGGACTGAAGCTTTCTTT. Its translation is CASSPWGQGSVRTEAFF. This chain connects TRBV6-2 or TRBV6-3 to TRBJ1-1; maybe TRBD1 (6 bases). Trimming took 6 bases from V and 5 from J, leaving 25 bases between them. The CDR3 length is 17 residues. From germline, CDR1 is MNHEY and CDR2 SVGEGT.

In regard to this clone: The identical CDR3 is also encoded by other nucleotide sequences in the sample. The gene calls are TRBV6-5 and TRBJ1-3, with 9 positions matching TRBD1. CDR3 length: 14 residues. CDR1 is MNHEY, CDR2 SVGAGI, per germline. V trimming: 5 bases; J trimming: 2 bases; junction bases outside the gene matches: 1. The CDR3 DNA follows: TGTGCCAGCAGTAGGACAGGGGCTGGAAACACCATATATTTT. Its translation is CASSRTGAGNTIYF.

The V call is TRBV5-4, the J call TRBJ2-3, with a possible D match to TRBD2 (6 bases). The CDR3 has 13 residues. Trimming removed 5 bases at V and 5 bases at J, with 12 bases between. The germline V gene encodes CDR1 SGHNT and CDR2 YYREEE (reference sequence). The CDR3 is CASSGLGGDTQYF. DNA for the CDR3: TGTGCCAGCAGTGGGTTGGGGGGAGATACGCAGTATTTT.

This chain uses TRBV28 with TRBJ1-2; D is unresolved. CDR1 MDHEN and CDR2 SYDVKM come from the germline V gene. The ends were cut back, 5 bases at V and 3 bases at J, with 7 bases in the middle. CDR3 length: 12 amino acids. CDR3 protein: CASSGLDYGYTF. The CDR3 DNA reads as TGTGCCAGCAGTGGACTCGACTATGGCTACACCTTC.

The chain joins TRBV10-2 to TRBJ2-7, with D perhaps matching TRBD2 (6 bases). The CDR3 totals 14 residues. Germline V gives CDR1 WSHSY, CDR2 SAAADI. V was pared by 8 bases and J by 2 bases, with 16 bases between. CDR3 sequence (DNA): TGCGCCAGCGGACCTTACGGCGGGACCTACGAGCAGTACTTC. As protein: CASGPYGGTYEQYF.

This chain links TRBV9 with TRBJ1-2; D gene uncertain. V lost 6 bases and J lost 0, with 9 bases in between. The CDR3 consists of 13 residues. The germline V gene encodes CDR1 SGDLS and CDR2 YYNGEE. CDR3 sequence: CASTPYPNYGYTF. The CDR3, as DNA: TGTGCCAGCACCCCCTACCCTAACTATGGCTACACCTTC.

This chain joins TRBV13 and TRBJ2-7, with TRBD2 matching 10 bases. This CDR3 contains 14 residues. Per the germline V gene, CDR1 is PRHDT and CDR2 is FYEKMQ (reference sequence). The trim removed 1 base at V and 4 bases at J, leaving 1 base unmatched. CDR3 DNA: TGTGCCAGCAGCTTAGCTAGCGGGAGTTACGAGCAGTACTTC. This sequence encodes CASSLASGSYEQYF.

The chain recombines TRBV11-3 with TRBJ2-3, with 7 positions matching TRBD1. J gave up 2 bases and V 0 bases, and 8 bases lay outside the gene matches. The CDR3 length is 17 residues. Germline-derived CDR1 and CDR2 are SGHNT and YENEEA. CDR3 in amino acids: CASSLDRRDRPTDTQYF. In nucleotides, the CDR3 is TGTGCCAGCAGCTTAGATCGTAGGGACAGACCCACAGATACGCAGTATTTT.

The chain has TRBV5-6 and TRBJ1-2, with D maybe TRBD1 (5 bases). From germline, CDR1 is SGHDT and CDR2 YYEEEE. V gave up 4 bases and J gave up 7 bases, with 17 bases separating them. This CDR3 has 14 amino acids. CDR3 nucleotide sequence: TGTGCCAGCAGCCCGGGGGTCTTCCATCCTGGCTACACCTTC. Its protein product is CASSPGVFHPGYTF.

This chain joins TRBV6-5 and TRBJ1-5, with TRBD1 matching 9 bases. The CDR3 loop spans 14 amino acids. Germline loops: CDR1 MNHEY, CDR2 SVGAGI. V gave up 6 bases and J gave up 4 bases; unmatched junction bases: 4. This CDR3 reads CASSGTGWNQPQHF. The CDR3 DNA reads TGTGCCAGCAGCGGGACAGGGTGGAATCAGCCCCAGCATTTT.

CDR3: CASSPLRTSSYEQYF. The DNA for the CDR3 is TGTGCCAGCAGCCCCCTGCGGACATCCTCCTACGAGCAGTACTTC. This chain links TRBV2 with TRBJ2-7, with D maybe TRBD1 (5 bases). The V and J ends lost 6 bases and 0 bases respectively, with 15 bases between them. The CDR3 totals 15 residues. Germline CDR1 is SNHLY and CDR2 is FYNNEI.

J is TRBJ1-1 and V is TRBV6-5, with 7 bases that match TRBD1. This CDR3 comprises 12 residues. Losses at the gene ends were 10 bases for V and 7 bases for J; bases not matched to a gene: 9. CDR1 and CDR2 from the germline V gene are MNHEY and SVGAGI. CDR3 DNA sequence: TGTGCCACCCTAACAGGGGTTGATGAAGCTTTCTTT. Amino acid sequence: CATLTGVDEAFF.

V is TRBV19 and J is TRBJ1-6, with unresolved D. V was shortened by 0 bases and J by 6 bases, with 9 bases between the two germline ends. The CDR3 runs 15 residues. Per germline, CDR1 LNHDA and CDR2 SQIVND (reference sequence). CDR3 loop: CASSIDPVPNSPLHF. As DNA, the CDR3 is TGTGCCAGTAGTATAGATCCAGTGCCTAATTCACCCCTCCACTTT.

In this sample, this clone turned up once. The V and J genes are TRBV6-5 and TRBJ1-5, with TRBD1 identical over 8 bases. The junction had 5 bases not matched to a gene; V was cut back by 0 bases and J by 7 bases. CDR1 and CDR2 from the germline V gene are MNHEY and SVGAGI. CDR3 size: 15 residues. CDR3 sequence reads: CASSYSTGGSQPQHF. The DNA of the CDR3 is TGTGCCAGCAGTTACTCCACAGGGGGGAGCCAGCCCCAGCATTTT.

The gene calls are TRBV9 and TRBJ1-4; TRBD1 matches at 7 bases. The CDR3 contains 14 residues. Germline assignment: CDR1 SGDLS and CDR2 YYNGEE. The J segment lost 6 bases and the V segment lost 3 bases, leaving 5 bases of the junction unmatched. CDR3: CASSGEGAHEKLFF. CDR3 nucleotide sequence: TGTGCCAGCAGCGGAGAGGGGGCGCATGAAAAACTGTTTTTT. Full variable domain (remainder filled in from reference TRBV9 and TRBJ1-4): DSGVTQTPKHLITATGQRVTLRCSPRSGDLSVYWYQQSLDQGLQFLIQYYNGEERAKGNILERFSAQQFPDLHSELNLSSLELGDSALYFCASSGEGAHEKLFFGSGTQLSVL.

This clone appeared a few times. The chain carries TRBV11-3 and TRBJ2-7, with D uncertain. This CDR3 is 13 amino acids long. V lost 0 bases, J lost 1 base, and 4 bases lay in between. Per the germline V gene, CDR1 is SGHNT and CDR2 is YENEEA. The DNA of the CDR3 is TGTGCCAGCAGCTTAGACAGTTCCTACGAGCAGTACTTC. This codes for CASSLDSSYEQYF. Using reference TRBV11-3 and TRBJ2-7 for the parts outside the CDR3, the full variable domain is EAGVVQSPRYKIIEKKQPVAFWCNPISGHNTLYWYLQNLGQGPELLIRYENEEAVDDSQLPKDRFSAERLKGVDSTLKIQPAELGDSAVYLCASSLDSSYEQYFGPGTRLTVT.

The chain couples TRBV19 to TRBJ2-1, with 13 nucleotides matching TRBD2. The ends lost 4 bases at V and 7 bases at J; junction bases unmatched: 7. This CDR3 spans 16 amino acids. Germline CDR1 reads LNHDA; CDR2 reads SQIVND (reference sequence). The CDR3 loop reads CASSTLTSGRDNEQFF. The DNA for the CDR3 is TGTGCCAGTAGTACCTTAACTAGCGGGAGGGATAATGAGCAGTTCTTC.

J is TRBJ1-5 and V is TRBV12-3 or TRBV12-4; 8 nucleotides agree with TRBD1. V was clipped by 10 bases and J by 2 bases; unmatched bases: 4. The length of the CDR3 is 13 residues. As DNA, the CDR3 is TGTGCCACCCGGGGACAGGGCAATCAGCCCCAGCATTTT. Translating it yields CATRGQGNQPQHF.

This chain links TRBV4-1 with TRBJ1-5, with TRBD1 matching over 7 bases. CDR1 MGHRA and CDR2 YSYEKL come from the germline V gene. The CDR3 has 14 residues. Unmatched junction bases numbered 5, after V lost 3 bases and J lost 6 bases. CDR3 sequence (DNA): TGCGCCAGCAGCCACCCACAGGGGTCTCAGCCCCAGCATTTT. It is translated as CASSHPQGSQPQHF.